This is a list of T cell receptor beta chains from one sample in a study of shared clonotypes between healthy human individuals. This table comes from immunoSEQ multiplex PCR, and its TCRdb copy is limited to in-frame clones, with some not included. The top ten clones hold around 12% of a sample with fewer than 700,000 clones, around 81% of them seen once. The sample was PBMCs. The receptors derive from a woman aged 40-49 years in good health. Some clones in this sample may be carry-over from other donors' samples. Each CDR3 is given with its conserved first and last residue. D genes are given only for firm matches. Not every row has a clone size; where given, it reads once, few, many or a size class.

V	J	D	size	CDR3	DNA
TRBV6-6	TRBJ1-1	-	-	CASSYSGRDTEAFF	TGTGCCAGCAGTTACTCGGGCAGGGACACTGAAGCTTTCTTT
TRBV7-3	TRBJ1-5	TRBD1	-	CASSKDRAQPQHF	TGTGCCAGCAGCAAGGACAGGGCCCAGCCCCAGCATTTT
TRBV20-1	TRBJ2-3	-	-	CSARGRDTQYF	TGCAGTGCTAGGGGCCGGGATACGCAGTATTTT
TRBV5-6	TRBJ1-1	-	-	CASSLGQGGTEAFF	TGTGCCAGCAGCTTGGGGCAGGGTGGGACTGAAGCTTTCTTT
TRBV4-1	TRBJ2-1	TRBD2	-	CASSRSGREAYNEQFF	TGCGCCAGCAGCCGTAGCGGGAGGGAAGCCTACAATGAGCAGTTCTTC
TRBV6-5	TRBJ1-2	TRBD1	-	CASSYAGTDSYGYTF	TGTGCCAGCAGTTACGCAGGGACAGATTCATATGGCTACACCTTC
TRBV10-2	TRBJ2-5	-	once	CASNNRGGQETQYF	TGCGCCAGCAACAACAGGGGAGGACAAGAGACCCAGTACTTC
TRBV28	TRBJ2-6	-	-	CASSFLGAGANVLTF	TGTGCCAGCAGTTTTTTAGGAGCTGGGGCCAACGTCCTGACTTTC
TRBV11-3	TRBJ2-2	-	-	CASSSSPGGGELFF	TGTGCCAGCAGCTCCAGCCCAGGAGGCGGGGAGCTGTTTTTT
TRBV6-6	TRBJ1-5	-	medium-sized	CASSSEQPQHF	TGTGCCAGCAGTTCGGAGCAGCCCCAGCATTTT
TRBV30	TRBJ1-6	TRBD1	-	CAWSQGASSPLHF	TGTGCCTGGAGCCAGGGGGCGAGTTCACCCCTCCACTTT
TRBV2	TRBJ2-2	-	once	CASRSGTNTGELFF	TGTGCCAGCAGAAGCGGAACGAACACCGGGGAGCTGTTTTTT
TRBV5-1	TRBJ2-6	-	-	CASSPGPGANVLTF	TGCGCCAGCAGCCCAGGACCTGGGGCCAACGTCCTGACTTTC
TRBV7-2	TRBJ2-7	TRBD2	-	CASSLTSGRNEQYF	TGTGCCAGCAGCTTGACTAGCGGGAGGAACGAGCAGTACTTC